This T cell receptor (beta chain) was recorded in a study of PD-1 blockade in classical Hodgkin lymphoma. CDR3 length: 15 residues. Per the germline V gene, CDR1 is LGHNA and CDR2 is YNFKEQ. Trimming shortened V by 1 base and J by 4 bases, and 11 bases separated the two germline ends. A word on this clone: Its antigen is unidentified.

The study's findings and limits: Lower baseline TCR diversity was reported for newly diagnosed patients than for healthy donors. Although disease activity or prior therapy may be involved, causes of the repertoire differences remain undefined. Lower baseline TCR diversity marked trial partial responders and progressors.

Time point given: cycle 4 day 1 (C4D1), after less than seven weeks of nivolumab. All patients relapsed after autologous stem cell transplantation, and brentuximab vedotin exposure varied. When best responses were assessed, they were complete response, partial response or progressive disease. TCRdb keeps only in-frame clones here, not all; method: immunoSEQ multiplex PCR. The sample yields about 19,000 clones, less than 85% seen once. This material consisted of peripheral blood mononuclear cells (PBMCs), taken before the fourth cycle of nivolumab. This rearrangement joins TRBV4-2 to TRBJ1-3; D remains ambiguous. The origin of this receptor is a human donor with classical Hodgkin lymphoma. The DNA for the CDR3 is TGTGCCAGCAGCCAAGTCGGCGGGTCCGGAAACACCATATATTTT. Amino acid sequence: CASSQVGGSGNTIYF.